This TCR beta chain was sequenced in a study of cytomegalovirus exposure and HLA in healthy donors. Study-level points and caveats: Listed as cytomegalovirus-associated were more than 150 TCR beta chains. A prior analysis recorded that most TCR beta V segments were productive about 87% or about 30% of the time.

This clone was recorded only once. The antigen remains undetermined. PCR was performed using 60 Vbeta and 13 Jbeta primers. The method was immunoSEQ multiplex PCR; TCRdb's version includes in-frame clones alone and lacks a portion of them. The sample includes about 190,000 clones, 60% to 80% seen only once; the top ten take over 2%. This CDR3 contains 16 residues. Germline V gene data show CDR1 as SGHDN and CDR2 as FVKESK. Trimming took 0 bases from V and 7 from J, leaving 13 bases between them. V usage is TRBV14 and J usage is TRBJ2-6, with D possibly matching TRBD2 (6 bases). Sequencing was done on a sample of PBMCs. This TCR came from a woman aged 30 to 39 in good health and CMV-seropositive. In nucleotides, the CDR3 is TGTGCCAGCAGCCAAGATATGGGGGGAGTAGCCAACGTCCTGACTTTC. This codes for CASSQDMGGVANVLTF. Supplemented by reference TRBV14 and TRBJ2-6, the full variable domain reads EAGVTQFPSHSVIEKGQTVTLRCDPISGHDNLYWYRRVMGKEIKFLLHFVKESKQDESGMPNNRFLAERTGGTYSTLKVQPAELEDSGVYFCASSQDMGGVANVLTFGAGSRLTVL.